This T cell receptor (beta chain) was documented in a study of control samples from healthy donors and cancer patients. Some clones are missing from TCRdb's copy, which holds only in-frame ones; the method was immunoSEQ multiplex PCR. Seen here are just under 80,000 clones, around 90% observed once, and the top ten hold roughly 2%. There are 13 residues in the CDR3. V gave up 6 bases and J gave up 4 bases, with 13 bases separating them. Germline values: CDR1 SGHRS, CDR2 YFSETQ. The receptor comes from an older woman with head and neck cancer. This chain connects TRBV5-1 to TRBJ1-2; D ambiguous. The sequenced sample was PBMCs. CDR3 protein: CASTKDPTYGYTF. CDR3 nucleotide sequence: TGCGCCAGCACCAAGGACCCTACCTATGGCTACACCTTC.